Listed below are T cell receptor beta chains from one sample, sequenced in a study of T cell responses to AZD1222 COVID-19 vaccine. Method: immunoSEQ multiplex PCR; TCRdb's copy keeps in-frame clones and lacks some. Of over 100,000 clones in the sample, roughly nine tenths were seen once. Specimen: peripheral blood, collected on day 0 of AZD1222 vaccination. The receptors shown here come from an adult in good health. Each CDR3 is given with its conserved first and last residue. The order of the fields is V gene, clone size, J gene, CDR3 length, CDR3 protein. Where a row states a size, it is once, few, many or the class of an expanded clone; other rows omit it.

TRBV7-9	.	TRBJ2-3	14	CASSFRDLTDTQYF
TRBV11-1	.	TRBJ2-7	14	CASSLAGGTYEQYF
TRBV29-1	.	TRBJ1-1	13	CSVVRQLNTEAFF
TRBV5-1	few	TRBJ2-5	13	CASSLGQRETQYF
TRBV11-1	.	TRBJ2-3	16	CASSPLAKTSTDTQYF
TRBV5-1	.	TRBJ2-1	12	CASSLVPNEQFF
TRBV10-3	.	TRBJ1-2	16	CAISEDGTKRTPGYTF
TRBV7-2	.	TRBJ1-6	15	CASSRMTGTNSPLHF
TRBV6-5	.	TRBJ1-1	13	CASSYATGGEAFF
TRBV29-1	.	TRBJ2-5	13	CSVGIGWAETQYF
TRBV6-6	.	TRBJ2-7	13	CASSYQMGGEQYF
TRBV7-9	.	TRBJ1-4	16	CASSSLIGGTNEKLFF
TRBV19	once	TRBJ2-2	14	CASSMFRGTGELFF
TRBV5-6	.	TRBJ1-2	13	CASSLGGGSGYTF
TRBV3-1/TRBV3-2	.	TRBJ1-4	16	CASSQGSPGGNEKLFF
TRBV4-2	.	TRBJ2-1	13	CASSQIRGNEQFF
TRBV6-5	many	TRBJ2-7	15	CASHDLSGGGYEQYF
TRBV28	once	TRBJ2-7	12	CASSFHPYEQYF
TRBV28	.	TRBJ2-1	17	CASSLWGLAGGYDEQFF
TRBV30	.	TRBJ1-1	14	CAWSHGRGFAEAFF
TRBV9	.	TRBJ2-7	14	CASSEETGDYEQYF
TRBV28	.	TRBJ1-5	13	CASSFGLNQPQHF
TRBV28	.	TRBJ1-2	11	CASTLGGGYTF
TRBV7-7	.	TRBJ2-7	16	CASSLGLAGGQDEQYF
TRBV5-8	.	TRBJ2-3	16	CASSSRRRTSTDTQYF